These 27 T cell receptor beta chains were sequenced from one sample in a study of CD8 T cells in Susac syndrome. Reverse transcription used about 0.5 to 1 ug RNA and random hexamers. A single record per CDR3 protein comes from TCRdb applying MiXCR to the immunoSEQ multiplex PCR reads. The table records 150,000 to 200,000 distinct CDR3 sequences, under 95% of them present only once. What was sequenced was CD4+ T cells from PBMCs. These receptor sequences come from a human donor in good health.

The chain combines TRBV7-9 with TRBJ2-4; D remains unclear. Germline-derived CDR1 and CDR2 are SEHNR and FQNEAQ (reference sequence). V shed 5 bases and J shed 2 bases, with 10 bases lying between them. The CDR3 extends over 14 amino acids. The CDR3 loop is CASSPTGPKNIQYF. CDR3 in DNA: TGTGCCAGCAGCCCTACCGGACCCAAAAACATTCAGTACTTC.

V usage is TRBV29-1 and J usage is TRBJ1-2; D not certain. Germline lookup yields CDR1 SQVTM and CDR2 ANQGSEA. The CDR3 spans 12 residues. V lost 5 bases and J lost 3, with 10 bases in between. As DNA, the CDR3 is TGCAGCGTTCGTGCCGGTGACTATGGCTACACCTTC. Amino acid sequence: CSVRAGDYGYTF.

The V gene is TRBV18, the J gene TRBJ1-2; a possible D gene is TRBD1 (6 bases). The CDR3 extends over 13 amino acids. Per the germline V gene, CDR1 is KGHSH and CDR2 is LQKENI. Trimming shortened V by 3 bases and J by 10 bases, and 15 bases separated the two germline ends. CDR3 region: CASSPDRLSAYTF. In DNA, the CDR3 is TGTGCCAGCTCACCCGACAGGCTATCAGCCTACACCTTC.

V gene TRBV3-1 combines with J gene TRBJ2-3, with D perhaps assigned TRBD1 or TRBD2 (6 bases each). CDR1 and CDR2 from the germline V gene are LGHDT and YNNKEL (reference sequence). The length of the CDR3 is 15 residues. V was pared by 4 bases and J by 6 bases, with 17 bases between. The CDR3 is CASSRRGLGLDTQYF. CDR3 nucleotide sequence: TGTGCCAGCAGCCGACGGGGGCTGGGCCTGGATACGCAGTATTTT.

This clonotype was picked up one time. The chain recombines TRBV6-5 with TRBJ2-7; no definite D call. The germline CDR1 and CDR2 sequences are MNHEY and SVGAGI. The CDR3 length is 15 residues. V lost 0 bases and J 4 bases, leaving 13 bases between the germline ends. The CDR3 sequence is CASSYSRAQSYEQYF. The CDR3 coding sequence is TGTGCCAGCAGTTACTCGAGAGCGCAATCTTACGAGCAGTACTTC.

This rearrangement joins TRBV7-2 to TRBJ1-6, with TRBD1 matching over 10 bases. There are 15 residues in the CDR3. CDR1 is SGHTA, CDR2 FQGNSA, per germline. V dropped 5 bases and J dropped 10; count of bases not matched to a gene: 8. This CDR3 is CASSPPGQGRSPLHF. Here the CDR3 DNA reads TGTGCCAGCAGCCCACCGGGACAGGGGCGATCACCCCTCCACTTT.

The chain links TRBV23-1 to TRBJ2-1; D is undetermined. TRBV23-1 is an ORF, and what it does is uncertain. The ends were cut back, 3 bases at V and 4 bases at J, with 7 bases in the middle. CDR3 length equals 13 residues. DNA of the CDR3: TGCGCCAGCAGTCAGGAACAGTACAATGAGCAGTTCTTC. It yields the protein CASSQEQYNEQFF.

This sequence joins TRBV13 and TRBJ1-6, with D tentatively TRBD1 (5 bases). V was clipped by 7 bases and J by 5 bases, with 18 bases between them. The CDR3 is 16 residues long. Germline loops: CDR1 PRHDT, CDR2 FYEKMQ (reference sequence). As DNA, the CDR3 is TGTGCCAGCACCCACTCCGGGGCAGCCGATAATTCACCCCTCCACTTT. Protein: CASTHSGAADNSPLHF.

The chain combines TRBV6-2 or TRBV6-3 with TRBJ2-7, with D uncertain. Germline-derived CDR1 and CDR2 are MNHEY and SVGEGT. The CDR3 spans 12 residues. CDR3 sequence reads: CAGSYVGYEQYV. For the CDR3, the DNA is TGTGCCGGCAGTTACGTTGGCTACGAGCAGTACGTC.

The gene calls are TRBV18 and TRBJ1-6; D call uncertain. Trimming pared 2 bases from V and 6 bases from J, leaving 8 bases between. The CDR3 totals 14 residues. Germline V lookup: CDR1 KGHSH, CDR2 LQKENI. CDR3 sequence (DNA): TGTGCCAGCTCACCAGTTGGCGGTAATTCACCCCTCCACTTT. This gives the protein CASSPVGGNSPLHF.

The chain recombines TRBV12-3 or TRBV12-4 with TRBJ1-6; D not resolved. CDR3 length: 14 residues. V was clipped by 8 bases and J by 9 bases, with 17 bases between them. Written as DNA, the CDR3 is TGTGCCAGCGCCCCCTACGGAGTGGGTTCACCCCTCCACTTT. It yields the protein CASAPYGVGSPLHF.

The V call is TRBV6-2 or TRBV6-3, the J call TRBJ2-3; 11 positions match TRBD1. Germline CDR1 reads MNHEY; CDR2 reads SVGEGT. The CDR3 runs to 14 residues. V was pared by 4 bases and J by 4 bases, with 1 base of the junction left unmatched. The CDR3 bases are TGTGCCAGCAGTTCGGGACAGGGGGCAGATACGCAGTATTTT. This encodes CASSSGQGADTQYF.

This chain joins TRBV7-9 and TRBJ2-3, with TRBD2 matching 8 bases. Germline V gene sequence: CDR1 SEHNR, CDR2 FQNEAQ (reference sequence). The length of the CDR3 is 16 residues. Trimming took 2 bases from V and 1 from J; bases not matched to a gene: 5. CDR3 sequence reads: CASSLRLARRTDTQYF. CDR3 DNA: TGTGCCAGCAGCTTACGACTAGCGAGACGCACAGATACGCAGTATTTT.

V is TRBV7-2 and J is TRBJ2-7, with 7 bases aligning to TRBD1. The trim removed 4 bases at V and 2 bases at J, leaving 8 bases unmatched. Looked up from germline, CDR1 is SGHTA and CDR2 is FQGNSA. This CDR3 has 15 residues. For the CDR3, the DNA is TGTGCCAGCAGCTCCCGGACAGGATATACCTACGAGCAGTACTTC. This sequence encodes CASSSRTGYTYEQYF.

This chain joins TRBV9 and TRBJ2-2; TRBD1 matches at 7 bases. The CDR3 totals 14 residues. Germline CDR1 is SGDLS and CDR2 is YYNGEE. Trimming removed 0 bases from V and 6 bases from J; junction bases left unmatched: 2. This CDR3 reads CASSVEGAAGELFF. The CDR3 DNA follows: TGTGCCAGCAGCGTAGAGGGGGCGGCCGGGGAGCTGTTTTTT.

V gene TRBV29-1 combines with J gene TRBJ1-2; possible D gene TRBD1, 5 bases. The CDR3 sequence is 12 residues long. V was pared by 3 bases and J by 2 bases, with 7 bases between. Germline CDR1 is SQVTM and CDR2 is ANQGSEA. The CDR3 nucleotides are TGCAGCGTTGACAGGGAGAACTATGGCTACACCTTC. This translates into CSVDRENYGYTF.

V is TRBV2 and J is TRBJ1-2, with D tentatively TRBD1 (5 bases). The CDR3 loop spans 16 amino acids. Trimming took 2 bases from V and 6 from J, leaving 19 bases between them. Looked up from germline, CDR1 is SNHLY and CDR2 is FYNNEI. This CDR3 reads CASSETRAVTVHGYTF. The CDR3 DNA is TGTGCCAGCAGTGAAACCCGGGCCGTGACAGTCCATGGCTACACCTTC.

The count of this clonotype is one. The chain recombines TRBV7-3 with TRBJ2-1; 8 bases agree with TRBD2. Germline V gene lookup returns CDR1 SGHTA and CDR2 FQGTGA. The V segment lost 5 bases and the J segment 4 bases; nucleotides outside the gene matches: 7. The CDR3 has 15 amino acids. The CDR3 DNA sequence: TGTGCCAGCAGCGTCAGCGGGGGCGAATACAATGAGCAGTTCTTC. Amino acids: CASSVSGGEYNEQFF.

The chain is built from TRBV3-1 and TRBJ2-5; 12 nucleotides match TRBD1. CDR1 LGHDT and CDR2 YNNKEL come from the germline V gene (reference sequence). The CDR3 runs 14 residues. The V and J ends lost 5 bases and 3 bases, in that order; junction bases with no gene match: 1. CDR3 protein: CASSGTGGEETQYF. CDR3 sequence (DNA): TGTGCCAGCAGCGGGACAGGGGGCGAAGAGACCCAGTACTTC.

The chain employs TRBV5-4 and TRBJ1-5; no clear D. CDR1 and CDR2 from the germline V gene are SGHNT and YYREEE (reference sequence). CDR3 length equals 11 residues. V was clipped by 4 bases and J by 9 bases, with 8 bases between them. The DNA of the CDR3 is TGTGCCAGCAGCCTAGCAGGGCCCCAGCATTTT. It translates to CASSLAGPQHF.

The chain joins TRBV5-1 to TRBJ2-1, with unresolved D. The length of the CDR3 is 16 residues. V was cut by 4 bases and J by 10 bases, with 24 bases left in between. The germline V gene has CDR1 SGHRS and CDR2 YFSETQ. The CDR3 region is CASSPLGSPGAEEQFF. For the CDR3, the DNA is TGCGCCAGCAGCCCCTTAGGCTCCCCGGGTGCTGAAGAGCAGTTCTTC. Supplemented by reference TRBV5-1 and TRBJ2-1, the full variable domain reads KAGVTQTPRYLIKTRGQQVTLSCSPISGHRSVSWYQQTPGQGLQFLFEYFSETQRNKGNFPGRFSGRQFSNSRSEMNVSTLELGDSALYLCASSPLGSPGAEEQFFGPGTRLTVL.

The gene calls are TRBV7-2 and TRBJ1-2; D gene ambiguous. The CDR3 has 13 residues. Trimming cost V 5 bases and J 8 bases, with 15 bases left between them. Germline CDR1 SGHTA, CDR2 FQGNSA. The CDR3 DNA sequence: TGTGCCAGCAGCATAAAGCCAGCGGTCGGCTACACCTTC. As protein: CASSIKPAVGYTF.

This clonotype was observed once. The chain carries TRBV2 and TRBJ2-5, with D tentatively TRBD1 or TRBD2 (5 bases each). The CDR3 extends over 13 amino acids. Trimming stripped 7 bases from V and 1 base from J, with 10 bases between. CDR1 SNHLY and CDR2 FYNNEI come from the germline V gene. DNA for the CDR3: TGTGCCAGCACGAGGGACGCCCAAGAGACCCAGTACTTC. This sequence encodes CASTRDAQETQYF.

V is TRBV12-3 or TRBV12-4 and J is TRBJ1-1, with D unclear. CDR3 length: 14 residues. The germline V and J ends were trimmed by 2 bases and 1 base, with 8 bases remaining between them. The CDR3 DNA follows: TGTGCCAGCAGTTTAAGGCGAGCGAACACTGAAGCTTTCTTT. Translated: CASSLRRANTEAFF.

The J gene is TRBJ2-7, the V gene TRBV6-6; D uncertain. CDR3 length: 13 residues. V was shortened by 7 bases and J by 1 base, with 11 bases between the two germline ends. The V gene's germline CDR1 is MNHNY and CDR2 SVGAGI (reference sequence). CDR3: CASIRQASYEQYF. Here the CDR3 DNA reads TGTGCCAGCATCCGGCAGGCGTCCTACGAGCAGTACTTC.

The J gene is TRBJ2-5, the V gene TRBV7-8; a possible D gene is TRBD2 (5 bases). Germline CDR1 SGHVS, CDR2 FQNEAQ. V lost 2 bases, J lost 5 bases, and 6 bases lay in between. The CDR3 extends over 12 amino acids. The CDR3 reads CASSLIAETQYF. The CDR3 bases are TGTGCCAGCAGCTTAATAGCGGAGACCCAGTACTTC.

V gene TRBV12-3 or TRBV12-4 combines with J gene TRBJ2-5; D possibly corresponds to TRBD1 (6 bases). This CDR3 has 15 residues. Trimming removed 1 base at V and 5 bases at J, with 14 bases between. CDR3 coding DNA: TGTGCCAGCAGTTTAGATGCACAGAGGGGGGAGACCCAGTACTTC. Its protein product is CASSLDAQRGETQYF.